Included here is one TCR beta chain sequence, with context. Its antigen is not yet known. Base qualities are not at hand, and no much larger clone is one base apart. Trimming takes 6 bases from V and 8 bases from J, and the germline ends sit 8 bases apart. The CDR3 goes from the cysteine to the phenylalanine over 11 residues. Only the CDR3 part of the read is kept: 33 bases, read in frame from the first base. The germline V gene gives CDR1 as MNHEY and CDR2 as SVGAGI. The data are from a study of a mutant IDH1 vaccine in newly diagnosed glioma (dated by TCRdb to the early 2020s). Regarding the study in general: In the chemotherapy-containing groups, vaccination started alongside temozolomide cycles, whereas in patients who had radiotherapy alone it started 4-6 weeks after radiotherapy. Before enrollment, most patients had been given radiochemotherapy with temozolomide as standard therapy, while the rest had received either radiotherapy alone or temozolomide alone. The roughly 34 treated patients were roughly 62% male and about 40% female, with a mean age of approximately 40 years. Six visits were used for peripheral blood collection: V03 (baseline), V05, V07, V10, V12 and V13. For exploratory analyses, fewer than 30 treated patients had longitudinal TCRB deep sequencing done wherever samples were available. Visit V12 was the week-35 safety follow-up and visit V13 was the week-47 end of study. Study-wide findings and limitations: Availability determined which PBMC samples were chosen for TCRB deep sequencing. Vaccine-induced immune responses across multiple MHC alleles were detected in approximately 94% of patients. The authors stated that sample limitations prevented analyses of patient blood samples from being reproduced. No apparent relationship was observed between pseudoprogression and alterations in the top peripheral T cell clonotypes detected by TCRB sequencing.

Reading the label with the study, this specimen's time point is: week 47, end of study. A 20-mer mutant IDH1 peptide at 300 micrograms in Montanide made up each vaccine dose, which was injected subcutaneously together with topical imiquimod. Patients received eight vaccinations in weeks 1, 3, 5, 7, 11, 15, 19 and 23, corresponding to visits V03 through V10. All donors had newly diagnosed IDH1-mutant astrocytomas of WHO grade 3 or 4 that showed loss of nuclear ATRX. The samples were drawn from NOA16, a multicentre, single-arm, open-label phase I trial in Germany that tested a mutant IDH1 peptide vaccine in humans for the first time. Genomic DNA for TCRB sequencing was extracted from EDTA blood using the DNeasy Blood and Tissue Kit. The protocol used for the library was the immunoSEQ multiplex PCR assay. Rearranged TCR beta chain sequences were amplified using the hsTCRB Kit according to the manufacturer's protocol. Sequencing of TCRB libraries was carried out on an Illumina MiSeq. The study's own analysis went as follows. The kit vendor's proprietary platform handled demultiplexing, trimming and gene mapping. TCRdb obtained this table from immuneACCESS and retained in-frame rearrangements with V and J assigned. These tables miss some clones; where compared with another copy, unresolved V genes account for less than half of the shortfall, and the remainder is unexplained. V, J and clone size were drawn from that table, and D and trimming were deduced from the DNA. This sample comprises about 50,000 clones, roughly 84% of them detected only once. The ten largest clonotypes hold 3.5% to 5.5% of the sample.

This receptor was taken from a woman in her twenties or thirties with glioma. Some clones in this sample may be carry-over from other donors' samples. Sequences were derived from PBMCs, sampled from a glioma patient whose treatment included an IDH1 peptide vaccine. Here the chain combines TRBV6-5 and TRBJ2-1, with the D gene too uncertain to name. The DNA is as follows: TGTGCCAGCAGGGTATTGCATGAGCAGTTCTTC. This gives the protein CASRVLHEQFF.